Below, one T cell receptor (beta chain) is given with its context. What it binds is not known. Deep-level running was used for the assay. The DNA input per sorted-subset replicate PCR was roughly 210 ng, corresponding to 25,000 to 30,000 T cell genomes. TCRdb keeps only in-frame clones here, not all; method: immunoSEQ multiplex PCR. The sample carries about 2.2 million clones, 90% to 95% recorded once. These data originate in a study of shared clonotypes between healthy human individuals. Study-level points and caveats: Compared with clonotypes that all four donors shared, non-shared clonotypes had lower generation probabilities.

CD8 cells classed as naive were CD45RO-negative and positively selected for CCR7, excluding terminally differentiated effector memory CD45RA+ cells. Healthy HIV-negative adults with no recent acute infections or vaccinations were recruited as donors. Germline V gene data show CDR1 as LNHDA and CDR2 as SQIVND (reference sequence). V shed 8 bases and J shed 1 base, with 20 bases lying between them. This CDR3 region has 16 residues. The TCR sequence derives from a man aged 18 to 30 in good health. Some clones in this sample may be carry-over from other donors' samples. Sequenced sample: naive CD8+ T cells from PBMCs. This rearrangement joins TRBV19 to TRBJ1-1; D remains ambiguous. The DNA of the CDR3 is TGTGCCAGTGGATCTCGAGGTGGATTTAGGAACACTGAAGCTTTCTTT. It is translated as CASGSRGGFRNTEAFF.